This entry lists 21 T cell receptor beta chains sequenced from one sample in a study of T cells after yellow fever vaccination. TCRdb re-derived calls from the 5' RACE reads in MiXCR, one entry per CDR3 protein. The sample shows tens of thousands of distinct CDR3 sequences, around 6.9% of them seen only once. The sample was CD8+ T cells sorted from PBMCs, taken less than 6 days after the first yellow fever vaccination. The receptors derive from a man younger than 35 who received the YFV17D yellow fever vaccine.

Many counts were recorded for this clonotype. V gene TRBV7-9 combines with J gene TRBJ2-3; no clear D. The CDR3 spans 11 residues. The ends were cut back, 7 bases at V and 5 bases at J, with 7 bases in the middle. Germline assignment: CDR1 SEHNR and CDR2 FQNEAQ (reference sequence). CDR3 in amino acids: CASNPLDTQYF. The CDR3 DNA is TGTGCCAGCAACCCGCTAGATACGCAGTATTTT.

J is TRBJ2-2 and V is TRBV6-2 or TRBV6-3; a weak D match, TRBD2 (5 bases). The CDR3 is 13 amino acids. Germline CDR1 MNHEY, CDR2 SVGEGT. V shed 0 bases and J shed 7 bases, with 6 bases lying between them. In DNA form, the CDR3 reads TGTGCCAGCAGTTACTCGCGGGTCGGGGAGCTGTTTTTT. Encoded protein: CASSYSRVGELFF.

The chain uses TRBV7-9 and TRBJ1-1; D might be TRBD1 (5 bases). The CDR3 totals 14 residues. V was shortened by 5 bases and J by 6 bases, with 16 bases between the two germline ends. Germline V gene sequence: CDR1 SEHNR, CDR2 FQNEAQ (reference sequence). The CDR3 DNA is TGTGCCAGCAGCCTCGGACGACAGCGCGCTGAAGCTTTCTTT. Translated: CASSLGRQRAEAFF.

This clonotype has just a few counts. The junction departs from the called germline gene at one end, perhaps through a read error. The gene calls are TRBV5-1 and TRBJ2-1; TRBD1 aligns across 9 bases. CDR3 length equals 13 residues. CDR1 SGHRS and CDR2 YFSETQ come from the germline V gene. CDR3 sequence (DNA): TGCGCCAGCAGCCTGGACAGGGGAAATGAACAGTTCTTC. This translates into CASSLDRGNEQFF. Full variable domain (outside the CDR3, taken from reference TRBV5-1 and TRBJ2-1): KAGVTQTPRYLIKTRGQQVTLSCSPISGHRSVSWYQQTPGQGLQFLFEYFSETQRNKGNFPGRFSGRQFSNSRSEMNVSTLELGDSALYLCASSLDRGNEQFFGPGTRLTVL.

Written as DNA, the CDR3 is TGTGCCAGCAGCCCCAGGACAGGGGTAACTGAAGCTTTCTTT. It encodes CASSPRTGVTEAFF. This chain joins TRBV12-3 or TRBV12-4 and TRBJ1-1; 9 nucleotides match TRBD1. This CDR3 region has 14 residues. V shed 6 bases, J shed 5 bases, and the junction held 7 bases outside the gene matches.

The sample holds a few counts of this clonotype. V and J are TRBV5-6 and TRBJ2-1, with D maybe TRBD1 (6 bases). The CDR3 is 13 residues long. Germline CDR1 SGHDT, CDR2 YYEEEE. Trimming removed 9 bases from V and 3 bases from J, with 13 bases in between. The CDR3 region is CATRGRGYNEQFF. CDR3 nucleotide sequence: TGTGCCACCAGGGGTCGTGGCTACAATGAGCAGTTCTTC.

This sequence joins TRBV5-1 and TRBJ1-2, with D unresolved. V gave up 0 bases and J gave up 8 bases, with 8 bases separating them. Germline loops: CDR1 SGHRS, CDR2 YFSETQ. The CDR3 is 12 residues long. The CDR3 nucleotides are TGCGCCAGCAGCTTGGGAGGGAGCGGCTACACCTTC. Translating gives CASSLGGSGYTF.

In its sample, this clonotype was seen a few times. The rearrangement joins TRBV29-1 to TRBJ2-5; D is undetermined. V lost 3 bases, J lost 0 bases, and 5 bases lay in between. Germline V CDR1 and CDR2: SQVTM, ANQGSEA. The CDR3 runs to 12 residues. CDR3: CSVEGYQETQYF. The CDR3 region has the DNA TGCAGCGTTGAGGGTTACCAAGAGACCCAGTACTTC.

This clonotype was seen only a few times. The chain employs TRBV19 and TRBJ1-2; 7 bases map to TRBD1. Germline V gives CDR1 LNHDA, CDR2 SQIVND (reference sequence). V lost 1 base to trimming and J lost 4 bases; unmatched junction nucleotides: 6. The CDR3 is made up of 15 amino acids. The CDR3 reads CASSIAGTEAYGYTF. CDR3 DNA: TGTGCCAGTAGTATAGCTGGGACAGAAGCCTATGGCTACACCTTC. The full variable domain, rest sourced from reference TRBV19 and TRBJ1-2, is DGGITQSPKYLFRKEGQNVTLSCEQNLNHDAMYWYRQDPGQGLRLIYYSQIVNDFQKGDIAEGYSVSREKKESFPLTVTSAQKNPTAFYLCASSIAGTEAYGYTFGSGTRLTVV.

The rearrangement uses TRBV30 and TRBJ1-1; maybe TRBD1 (5 bases). Germline V gene data show CDR1 as GTSNPN and CDR2 as SVGIG (reference sequence). V dropped 8 bases and J dropped 11 bases, with 12 bases sitting between them. This CDR3 is 9 amino acids long. CDR3 loop: CAGGRGAFF. CDR3 sequence (DNA): TGTGCCGGCGGGCGGGGGGCTTTCTTT. Full variable domain (missing parts from reference TRBV30 and TRBJ1-1): SQTIHQWPATLVQPVGSPLSLECTVEGTSNPNLYWYRQAAGRGLQLLFYSVGIGQISSEVPQNLSASRPQDRQFILSSKKLLLSDSGFYLCAGGRGAFFGQGTRLTVV.

The CDR3 sequence: CASSHCSYEQYF. The CDR3 DNA sequence: TGCGCCAGCAGTCATTGCTCCTACGAGCAGTACTTC. The chain recombines TRBV23-1 with TRBJ2-7; D is unclear. TRBV23-1 has ORF status, its function being uncertain. Between the trimmed V and J ends, which lost 3 bases and 0 bases, there was a span of 3 bases. This CDR3 has 12 amino acids.

This clonotype occurred a few times. The V and J genes are TRBV7-3 and TRBJ2-1; 9 nucleotides align to TRBD2. Per the germline V gene, CDR1 is SGHTA and CDR2 is FQGTGA. V gave up 8 bases and J gave up 7 bases; unmatched junction bases: 9. CDR3 length: 14 amino acids. CDR3: CASQKAGGPNEQFF. The CDR3 DNA follows: TGTGCCAGCCAGAAGGCGGGGGGGCCAAATGAGCAGTTCTTC.

Only a few counts were recorded for this clonotype. The rearrangement joins TRBV12-3 or TRBV12-4 to TRBJ1-1; 7 bases match TRBD1. The CDR3 totals 15 residues. J was trimmed by 1 base and V by 3 bases; bases with no gene match: 5. In DNA form, the CDR3 reads TGTGCCAGCAGTTTTAGGGGGCAGGGGAACACTGAAGCTTTCTTT. Protein: CASSFRGQGNTEAFF.

This clonotype occurred many times. The chain is built from TRBV12-3 or TRBV12-4 and TRBJ2-1; the D is unclear. The germline V and J ends were trimmed by 4 bases and 3 bases, with 7 bases remaining between them. The CDR3 has 13 amino acids. Here the CDR3 DNA reads TGTGCCAGCAGTTACGTGGGCTACAATGAGCAGTTCTTC. Its translation: CASSYVGYNEQFF.

CDR3 nucleotide sequence: TGTGCCAGCAGCTTAACTGGTGGCGAGATCGTCTATGGCTACACCTTC. It yields the protein CASSLTGGEIVYGYTF. The V call is TRBV7-3, the J call TRBJ1-2, with D unresolved. CDR1 is SGHTA, CDR2 FQGTGA, per germline. V was cut by 0 bases and J by 4 bases, with 15 bases left in between. This CDR3 contains 16 residues.

This clonotype was seen repeatedly, ten times or more. The chain joins TRBV27 to TRBJ2-7, with 7 positions matching TRBD1. The V segment lost 2 bases and the J segment 4 bases; nucleotides outside the gene matches: 8. Germline CDR1 MNHEY, CDR2 SMNVEV (reference sequence). The CDR3 contains 15 residues. In DNA form, the CDR3 reads TGTGCCAGCAGTTTAAGAGGAACAGGGGATTACGAGCAGTACGTC. Residues: CASSLRGTGDYEQYV.

This clonotype was found many times. The CDR3 bases are TGTGCCAGCAGCTTAGGCAGGGGGCGAACCGGGGAGCTGTTTTTT. Residues: CASSLGRGRTGELFF. The rearrangement joins TRBV11-2 to TRBJ2-2, with 8 bases that match TRBD1. Germline V CDR1 and CDR2: SGHAT, FQNNGV. CDR3 size: 15 residues. The V segment lost 1 base and the J segment 5 bases; nucleotides outside the gene matches: 3.

About this clonotype itself: This may arise from a read error, as a much more abundant clone is one base away. The genes are TRBV12-3 or TRBV12-4 and TRBJ1-5; no definite D call. The CDR3 is 12 amino acids. CDR3 coding DNA: TGTACCAGCAAGGGAGAAAATCAGCCCCAGCATTTT. Its protein is CTSKGENQPQHF.

This clonotype came up many times. This chain connects TRBV4-2 to TRBJ2-7; the D is unclear. The CDR3 has 13 residues. The V end was cut by 0 bases, the J end by 2 bases, with 5 bases between. Germline assignment: CDR1 LGHNA and CDR2 YNFKEQ. The CDR3: CASSQDMTYEQYF. For the CDR3, the DNA is TGTGCCAGCAGCCAAGATATGACCTACGAGCAGTACTTC.

This clonotype was recorded many times. The V gene is TRBV20-1, the J gene TRBJ2-3; the match to TRBD2 covers 7 bases. Germline V gene data show CDR1 as DFQATT and CDR2 as SNEGSKA (reference sequence). Trimming at V came to 6 bases and at J to 4 bases, leaving 13 bases not matched to a gene. The CDR3 is made up of 15 amino acids. The chain's CDR3 is CSAVGSGGPPDTQYF. The CDR3, as DNA: TGCAGTGCAGTGGGTTCGGGGGGTCCCCCAGATACGCAGTATTTT.

This clonotype was counted many times. The V call is TRBV12-3 or TRBV12-4, the J call TRBJ2-5; D uncertain. Trimming took 5 bases from V and 4 from J, leaving 8 bases between them. The CDR3 runs to 12 residues. The CDR3 sequence is CASSQTRETQYF. The CDR3 DNA sequence: TGTGCCAGCAGTCAAACTCGAGAGACCCAGTACTTC.